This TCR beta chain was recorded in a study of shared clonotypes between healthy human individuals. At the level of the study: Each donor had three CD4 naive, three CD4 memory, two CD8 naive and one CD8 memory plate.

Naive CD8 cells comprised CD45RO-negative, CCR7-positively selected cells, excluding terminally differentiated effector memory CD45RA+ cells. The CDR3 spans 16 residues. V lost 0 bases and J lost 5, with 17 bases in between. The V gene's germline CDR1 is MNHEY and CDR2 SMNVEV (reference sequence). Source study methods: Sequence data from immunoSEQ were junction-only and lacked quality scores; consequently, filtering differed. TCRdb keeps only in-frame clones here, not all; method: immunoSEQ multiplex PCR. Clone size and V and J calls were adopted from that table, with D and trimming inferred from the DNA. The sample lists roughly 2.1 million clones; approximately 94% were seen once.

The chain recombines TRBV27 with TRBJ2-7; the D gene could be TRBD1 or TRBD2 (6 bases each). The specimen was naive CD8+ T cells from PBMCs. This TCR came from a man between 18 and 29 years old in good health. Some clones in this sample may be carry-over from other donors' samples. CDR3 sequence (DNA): TGTGCCAGCAGTTTATCACCGGGGGCGGGTTTGAACGAGCAGTACTTC. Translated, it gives CASSLSPGAGLNEQYF.